The present TCR beta chain was sequenced within a study of siplizumab effects on memory and regulatory T cells. The table came from immunoSEQ multiplex PCR; TCRdb's copy has only in-frame clones and leaves some out. The repertoire holds 50,000 to 70,000 clones, with roughly 97% as singletons. Germline trimming cut 5 bases from V and 2 bases from J; bases unmatched to any gene: 5. The CDR3 is 14 residues long. Germline-derived CDR1 and CDR2 are LNHDA and SQIVND (reference sequence). The chain links TRBV19 to TRBJ1-2; TRBD1 agrees at 7 bases. The sequenced sample was naive CD8+ T cells sorted from blood. The sequence came from a human donor in good health. This CDR3 reads CASSAGTANYGYTF. The CDR3 DNA reads as TGTGCCAGTAGTGCCGGGACAGCCAACTATGGCTACACCTTC.